A single sample is the source of the 14 T cell receptor beta chains below, sequenced in a study of T cells after yellow fever vaccination. TCRdb independently ran MiXCR on the 5' RACE reads; one entry per CDR3 protein. This table holds roughly 300,000 distinct CDR3 sequences, about 6.6% found once. The starting material was PBMCs, obtained roughly seven weeks after the first yellow fever vaccination. These TCRs come from a man younger than 35 who received the YFV17D yellow fever vaccine.

The V call is TRBV4-2, the J call TRBJ2-5; a possible D gene is TRBD2 (6 bases). Germline V gives CDR1 LGHNA, CDR2 YNFKEQ. CDR3 length: 18 amino acids. The V gene lost 0 bases and the J gene lost 1 base, with 18 bases spanning the gap. The CDR3 here is CASSQDMGGLGSQETQYF. CDR3 in DNA: TGTGCCAGCAGCCAAGATATGGGGGGACTGGGGAGCCAAGAGACCCAGTACTTC.

Many counts were recorded for this clonotype. The V gene is TRBV5-4, the J gene TRBJ2-5; D may be TRBD2 (5 bases). The V and J ends lost 2 bases and 0 bases respectively, with 11 bases between them. This CDR3 is 15 amino acids long. Germline loops: CDR1 SGHNT, CDR2 YYREEE (reference sequence). The CDR3: CASSFQTDYQETQYF. The CDR3 DNA reads as TGTGCCAGCAGCTTCCAGACGGACTACCAAGAGACCCAGTACTTC.

The J gene is TRBJ2-4, the V gene TRBV20-1, with D possibly TRBD2 on 5 matching bases. The CDR3 has 14 residues. Germline V lookup: CDR1 DFQATT, CDR2 SNEGSKA (reference sequence). Trimming removed 8 bases from V and 7 bases from J, with 21 bases in between. In DNA form, the CDR3 reads TGCAGTTCCCCGGGGTCACACAATGGGAACATTCAGTACTTC. It translates to CSSPGSHNGNIQYF.

The chain carries TRBV20-1 and TRBJ1-1; 8 bases map to TRBD1. V shed 1 base and J 1 base; nucleotides not matched to a gene: 2. The CDR3 is 14 residues long. Germline loops: CDR1 DFQATT, CDR2 SNEGSKA (reference sequence). The CDR3 here is CSARAGTGNTEAFF. In DNA, the CDR3 is TGCAGTGCTAGAGCCGGGACAGGGAACACTGAAGCTTTCTTT.

This clonotype was detected a few times. The V gene is TRBV7-9, the J gene TRBJ1-6; D is unclear. Germline CDR1 and CDR2: SEHNR and FQNEAQ (reference sequence). V was pared by 3 bases and J by 4 bases, with 7 bases between. The CDR3 contains 14 residues. CDR3 nucleotides: TGTGCCAGCAGCTTCGGGCAGTATAATTCACCCCTCCACTTT. It encodes CASSFGQYNSPLHF.

The CDR3 region is CASSLDAGPDTQYF. The CDR3 DNA sequence: TGCGCCAGCAGCTTGGACGCTGGTCCAGATACGCAGTATTTT. This chain connects TRBV5-1 to TRBJ2-3; D unresolved. This CDR3 contains 14 residues. The V gene lost 0 bases and the J gene lost 4 bases, with 9 bases spanning the gap. The V gene's germline CDR1 is SGHRS and CDR2 YFSETQ.

This clonotype was observed at least ten times. This rearrangement joins TRBV2 to TRBJ2-7; D remains unclear. CDR1 and CDR2 from the germline V gene are SNHLY and FYNNEI. The V gene lost 0 bases and the J gene lost 0 bases, with 6 bases spanning the gap. This CDR3 has 14 residues. The CDR3 loop reads CASSEAHGSYEQYF. The CDR3 DNA is TGTGCCAGCAGTGAAGCGCACGGCTCCTACGAGCAGTACTTC.

V gene TRBV7-2 combines with J gene TRBJ1-2; 7 bases match TRBD1. V lost 1 base, J lost 4 bases, and 6 bases stayed unmatched. The CDR3 has 15 amino acids. Germline V CDR1 and CDR2: SGHTA, FQGNSA. CDR3 coding DNA: TGTGCCAGCAGCTTAGTAGCCAGGGGGATCTATGGCTACACCTTC. Translated, it gives CASSLVARGIYGYTF.

The V gene is TRBV10-3, the J gene TRBJ2-3; TRBD1 or TRBD2 may be the D gene (5 bases each). Trimming left V 3 bases short and J 5 bases short, with 15 bases between. The CDR3 extends over 15 amino acids. CDR1 is ENHRY, CDR2 SYGVKD, per germline. The CDR3 protein is CAISEISPGGDTQYF. The CDR3 DNA reads TGTGCCATCAGTGAAATTTCTCCTGGGGGAGATACGCAGTATTTT.

The J gene is TRBJ1-5, the V gene TRBV6-1; 10 nucleotides align to TRBD1. The CDR3 sequence is 14 residues long. The germline V gene encodes CDR1 MNHNS and CDR2 SASEGT. Losses at the gene ends were 5 bases for V and 4 bases for J; bases not matched to a gene: 2. Here the CDR3 DNA reads TGTGCCAGCAGTAAGGGACAGGGGAATCAGCCCCAGCATTTT. Translated, it gives CASSKGQGNQPQHF.

This clonotype has just a few counts. CDR3 bases: TGTGCCAGCAGCGACACTAGCGGGGGAGGGGATACGCAGTATTTT. Amino acid sequence: CASSDTSGGGDTQYF. The genes are TRBV7-6 and TRBJ2-3; 11 nucleotides agree with TRBD2. CDR3 length: 15 residues. V gave up 5 bases and J gave up 6 bases; unmatched junction bases: 7. Germline assignment: CDR1 SGHVS and CDR2 FNYEAQ.

The table lists this clonotype with a few counts. V gene TRBV5-6 combines with J gene TRBJ2-3, with TRBD2 identical over 7 bases. The CDR3 runs to 19 residues. Germline CDR1 is SGHDT and CDR2 is YYEEEE. The trim removed 2 bases at V and 3 bases at J, leaving 18 bases unmatched. Here the CDR3 reads CASSLVRAGVVRRTDTQYF. DNA for the CDR3: TGTGCCAGCAGCTTAGTCAGGGCGGGGGTGGTTCGAAGAACAGATACGCAGTATTTT. Full variable domain (missing parts from reference TRBV5-6 and TRBJ2-3): DAGVTQSPTHLIKTRGQQVTLRCSPKSGHDTVSWYQQALGQGPQFIFQYYEEEERQRGNFPDRFSGHQFPNYSSELNVNALLLGDSALYLCASSLVRAGVVRRTDTQYFGPGTRLTVL.

This clonotype was counted only a few times. This chain links TRBV18 with TRBJ2-7; perhaps TRBD1 as D (5 bases). There are 15 residues in the CDR3. Germline CDR1 KGHSH, CDR2 LQKENI. V lost 3 bases to trimming and J lost 3 bases, with 15 bases between them. In DNA form, the CDR3 reads TGTGCCAGCTCACCGTATCCGACAGATCTCTACGAGCAGTACTTC. Translation: CASSPYPTDLYEQYF. Combining the CDR3 with reference TRBV18 and TRBJ2-7 gives the whole variable domain NAGVMQNPRHLVRRRGQEARLRCSPMKGHSHVYWYRQLPEEGLKFMVYLQKENIIDESGMPKERFSAEFPKEGPSILRIQQVVRGDSAAYFCASSPYPTDLYEQYFGPGTRLTVT.

The chain links TRBV5-4 to TRBJ1-1; D gene uncertain. CDR1 is SGHNT and CDR2 is YYREEE in the germline V gene (reference sequence). V dropped 5 bases and J dropped 4 bases, with 12 bases sitting between them. The CDR3 runs to 13 residues. The CDR3: CASSLRESTEAFF. As DNA, the CDR3 is TGTGCCAGCAGTTTAAGGGAGAGCACTGAAGCTTTCTTT.